The clone carrying this T cell receptor beta chain has at least ten counts. Trimming took 0 bases from V and 4 from J; bases not matched to a gene: 8. The CDR3 is 17 residues long. CDR1 MNHNY and CDR2 SVGAGI come from the germline V gene (reference sequence). These data belong to a study of T cells in Graves' hyperthyroidism and ophthalmopathy. Turning to the study itself: Peripheral blood was collected at initial diagnosis, before any treatment.

Each 10 ml fresh peripheral blood draw supplied the PBMCs. Template material for amplifying TCR beta CDR3 regions consisted of RNA transcripts. The HTBI primer set was used in a first-round RT-PCR of the TCR CDR3. In TCRdb, the multiplex PCR reads were re-called with MiXCR into one record per CDR3 protein. The top ten clones hold approximately 35% of a sample with a few hundred thousand distinct CDR3 sequences, roughly 13% of them seen once. Specimen: blood. The sequence came from a woman aged 40 to 50 with Graves' ophthalmopathy. The rearrangement links TRBV6-6 to TRBJ2-3, with TRBD2 identical over 9 bases. CDR3 coding DNA: TGTGCCAGCAGTTACTCGATGGCGGAGCGGGGGGCAGATACGCAGTATTTT. This sequence encodes CASSYSMAERGADTQYF.